Listed here are 27 T cell receptor beta chains from one sample, sequenced in a study of cytomegalovirus exposure and HLA in healthy donors (dated by TCRdb to about 2017). Libraries came from the immunoSEQ multiplex PCR assay. For the multiplex PCR, a mixture combining 60 forward primers for TCR Vbeta segments and 13 reverse primers for TCR Jbeta segments was used. What TCRdb holds here is the immuneACCESS table cut down to in-frame rearrangements. Part of the clones is not present; checked against another copy, under half of the missing clones reflect an unresolved V gene, and the others are unexplained. This sample gives some 200,000 clones in total; about four fifths of them show up just once. The biggest ten clones account for around 1.6% of the sample. The sequenced sample consisted of PBMCs. All receptors come from a girl under 18 in good health and CMV-seropositive.

The chain couples TRBV6-6 to TRBJ1-5; perhaps TRBD1 as D (5 bases). The CDR3 sequence is 12 residues long. Per the germline V gene, CDR1 is MNHNY and CDR2 is SVGAGI (reference sequence). V lost 6 bases and J lost 4, with 7 bases in between. CDR3 protein: CASRAGNQPQHF. CDR3 coding DNA: TGTGCCAGCAGGGCAGGGAATCAGCCCCAGCATTTT.

The chain joins TRBV7-2 to TRBJ2-2; 7 bases fit TRBD2. Germline CDR1 is SGHTA and CDR2 is FQGNSA. The CDR3 runs to 14 residues. The junction had 1 base not matched to a gene; V was cut back by 1 base and J by 5 bases. CDR3 nucleotide sequence: TGTGCCAGCAGCTTAGGGGGGGGAACCGGGGAGCTGTTTTTT. Translated, it gives CASSLGGGTGELFF.

V and J are TRBV11-3 and TRBJ2-5; 9 nucleotides align to TRBD1. The germline V gene encodes CDR1 SGHNT and CDR2 YENEEA. This CDR3 is built from 15 residues. Trimming took 5 bases from V and 4 from J; bases not matched to a gene: 8. The CDR3 here is CASSQGQGSVETQYF. CDR3 coding DNA: TGTGCCAGCAGCCAAGGACAGGGGTCGGTAGAGACCCAGTACTTC. Complete variable domain (other parts from reference TRBV11-3 and TRBJ2-5): EAGVVQSPRYKIIEKKQPVAFWCNPISGHNTLYWYLQNLGQGPELLIRYENEEAVDDSQLPKDRFSAERLKGVDSTLKIQPAELGDSAVYLCASSQGQGSVETQYFGPGTRLLVL.

The V call is TRBV7-9, the J call TRBJ1-4; 10 positions match TRBD1. Germline V gene sequence: CDR1 SEHNR, CDR2 FQNEAQ (reference sequence). V was pared by 5 bases and J by 3 bases, with 3 bases of the junction left unmatched. The CDR3 loop spans 15 amino acids. The chain's CDR3 is CASSPGTGANEKLFF. The CDR3 coding sequence is TGTGCCAGCAGCCCCGGGACAGGGGCTAATGAAAAACTGTTTTTT.

This chain uses TRBV19 with TRBJ2-1; D unclear. The germline V and J ends were trimmed by 5 bases and 7 bases, with 9 bases remaining between them. CDR1 and CDR2 from the germline V gene are LNHDA and SQIVND (reference sequence). The CDR3 extends over 12 amino acids. DNA of the CDR3: TGTGCCAGTAGTCGTGCCGGGAATGAGCAGTTCTTC. Translation: CASSRAGNEQFF.

The rearrangement links TRBV11-3 to TRBJ2-7, with 9 bases fitting TRBD1. This CDR3 comprises 14 residues. CDR1 is SGHNT and CDR2 is YENEEA in the germline V gene. J was trimmed by 3 bases and V by 5 bases; bases with no gene match: 5. The CDR3 here is CASSPQGAVYEQYF. CDR3 coding DNA: TGTGCCAGCAGCCCACAGGGGGCGGTCTACGAGCAGTACTTC.

The CDR3 reads CASRDNTDTQYF. CDR3 nucleotide sequence: TGTGCCAGCAGGGACAACACAGATACGCAGTATTTT. V is TRBV6-6 and J is TRBJ2-3; D possibly corresponds to TRBD1 (5 bases). The CDR3 spans 12 residues. V lost 6 bases and J lost 2, with 6 bases in between. The germline V gene has CDR1 MNHNY and CDR2 SVGAGI (reference sequence).

The chain recombines TRBV27 with TRBJ2-7; D remains unclear. With 6 bases removed from V and 3 bases from J, the gap between germline ends came to 18 bases. There are 15 residues in the CDR3. Germline assignment: CDR1 MNHEY and CDR2 SMNVEV (reference sequence). The CDR3 nucleotides read TGTGCCAGCAGCCCTTGGTCTCGGTATAGCTACGAGCAGTACTTC. Its protein product is CASSPWSRYSYEQYF.

In DNA, the CDR3 is TGTGCCAGCAGTTGGGGCCCCGGCGACAATCAGCCCCAGCATTTT. Translating gives CASSWGPGDNQPQHF. The chain employs TRBV2 and TRBJ1-5, with D perhaps TRBD1 (5 bases). Trimming took 5 bases from V and 3 from J, leaving 14 bases between them. The CDR3 runs to 15 residues. Germline V gives CDR1 SNHLY, CDR2 FYNNEI.

The chain uses TRBV4-1 and TRBJ2-7; maybe TRBD1 (6 bases). V lost 2 bases and J 2 bases, leaving 10 bases between the germline ends. This CDR3 is built from 14 residues. Germline V CDR1 and CDR2: MGHRA, YSYEKL. As DNA, the CDR3 is TGCGCCAGCAGCCAAACGGGACAAGCCTACGAGCAGTACTTC. Protein sequence: CASSQTGQAYEQYF.

The gene calls are TRBV23-1 and TRBJ2-1; the match to TRBD1 covers 7 bases. TRBV23-1 is noted as an ORF with a role that remains uncertain. This CDR3 is built from 13 residues. J gave up 8 bases and V 4 bases, and 5 bases lay outside the gene matches. The CDR3 DNA follows: TGCGCCAGCAGTCTGACAGGGTTGGATGAGCAGTTCTTC. This gives the protein CASSLTGLDEQFF.

V usage is TRBV13 and J usage is TRBJ2-5; 7 bases line up with TRBD2. CDR1 is PRHDT, CDR2 FYEKMQ, per germline (reference sequence). The trim removed 1 base at V and 1 base at J, leaving 6 bases unmatched. This CDR3 comprises 16 residues. CDR3 bases: TGTGCCAGCAGCTTAGTTCAGGGAGGGGCCCAAGAGACCCAGTACTTC. It translates to CASSLVQGGAQETQYF.

The chain joins TRBV6-5 to TRBJ2-7; no firm D call. V lost 6 bases and J lost 3, with 18 bases in between. This CDR3 comprises 15 residues. CDR1 is MNHEY and CDR2 is SVGAGI in the germline V gene. The CDR3 here is CASRSNGLAFYEQYF. The CDR3 nucleotides are TGTGCCAGCAGATCGAACGGATTAGCCTTCTACGAGCAGTACTTC.

The chain carries TRBV9 and TRBJ2-7; TRBD2 matches at 8 bases. With 2 bases clipped from V and 5 bases from J, the junction kept 6 bases outside the gene matches. Germline lookup yields CDR1 SGDLS and CDR2 YYNGEE. The CDR3 is 14 residues long. The CDR3 loop is CASSVRTSSHEQYF. CDR3 DNA sequence: TGTGCCAGCAGCGTGAGGACTAGCAGCCACGAGCAGTACTTC.

The V and J genes are TRBV29-1 and TRBJ2-5; D unresolved. CDR3 length equals 12 residues. The germline gives CDR1 SQVTM, CDR2 ANQGSEA. The V end was cut by 1 base, the J end by 2 bases, with 5 bases between. CDR3: CSVEVVQETQYF. The CDR3 DNA follows: TGCAGCGTTGAAGTAGTACAAGAGACCCAGTACTTC.

The V call is TRBV6-1, the J call TRBJ2-7; the D gene is possibly TRBD1 (5 bases). This CDR3 spans 13 amino acids. V was pared by 2 bases and J by 3 bases, with 8 bases between. Germline values: CDR1 MNHNS, CDR2 SASEGT. In DNA form, the CDR3 reads TGTGCCAGCAGTGAAACAGGACGCTACGAGCAGTACTTC. Its protein product is CASSETGRYEQYF.

This clone appeared once. The V call is TRBV7-8, the J call TRBJ2-3, with a tentative D call TRBD2 (7 bases). Trimming removed 6 bases at V and 0 bases at J, with 22 bases between. This CDR3 is built from 18 residues. Germline loops: CDR1 SGHVS, CDR2 FQNEAQ. The CDR3 sequence is CASRGVGGVGVSTDTQYF. The CDR3 coding sequence is TGTGCCAGCAGAGGGGTAGGGGGGGTCGGGGTGAGCACAGATACGCAGTATTTT. The full variable domain, its missing parts supplied by reference TRBV7-8 and TRBJ2-3, is GAGVSQSPRYKVAKRGQDVALRCDPISGHVSLFWYQQALGQGPEFLTYFQNEAQLDKSGLPSDRFFAERPEGSVSTLKIQRTQQEDSAVYLCASRGVGGVGVSTDTQYFGPGTRLTVL.

The genes are TRBV6-4 and TRBJ2-3; 8 nucleotides match TRBD2. V lost 3 bases and J lost 6; bases outside the gene matches: 8. The CDR3 has 15 amino acids. The germline gives CDR1 MRHNA, CDR2 SNTAGT. Written as DNA, the CDR3 is TGTGCCAGCAGTGATATCGCGGGGGGTGCGGATACGCAGTATTTT. This gives the protein CASSDIAGGADTQYF.

The chain is built from TRBV27 and TRBJ1-1, with D possibly being TRBD1 (5 bases). The CDR3 is 14 amino acids. Germline CDR1 and CDR2: MNHEY and SMNVEV (reference sequence). Trimming stripped 3 bases from V and 3 bases from J, with 11 bases between. The CDR3: CASSFGLGDTEAFF. CDR3 DNA sequence: TGTGCCAGCAGTTTTGGCCTAGGGGACACTGAAGCTTTCTTT.

The rearrangement joins TRBV7-2 to TRBJ1-2; perhaps TRBD1 as D (5 bases). V lost 7 bases, J lost 7 bases, and 19 bases lay in between. From germline, CDR1 is SGHTA and CDR2 FQGNSA. This CDR3 is 14 amino acids long. CDR3 sequence reads: CASTSASGGGGYTF. CDR3 nucleotide sequence: TGTGCCAGCACCTCAGCATCCGGGGGAGGTGGCTACACCTTC.

The chain uses TRBV2 and TRBJ1-6, with 9 bases aligning to TRBD1. Looked up from germline, CDR1 is SNHLY and CDR2 is FYNNEI. The V segment lost 3 bases and the J segment 10 bases; nucleotides outside the gene matches: 4. The CDR3 covers 14 residues. This CDR3 reads CASSEPGTGSPLHF. CDR3 nucleotides: TGTGCCAGCAGTGAGCCCGGGACAGGGTCACCCCTCCACTTT.

This clone has more than one count but fewer than ten. The rearrangement links TRBV9 to TRBJ2-2; 8 bases fit TRBD1. V lost 6 bases and J lost 3; bases outside the gene matches: 7. Germline CDR1 is SGDLS and CDR2 is YYNGEE. This CDR3 region has 15 residues. For the CDR3, the DNA is TGTGCCAGCACCTTCTCAGGGGGCGACACCGGGGAGCTGTTTTTT. Its protein product is CASTFSGGDTGELFF.

The chain employs TRBV13 and TRBJ2-3, with 9 nucleotides matching TRBD2. Per germline, CDR1 PRHDT and CDR2 FYEKMQ (reference sequence). The CDR3 consists of 17 residues. The V gene end was trimmed by 3 bases and the J gene end by 6 bases; junction bases not matched to a gene: 13. CDR3 amino acids: CASSLAWSRGGWDTQYF. CDR3 DNA: TGTGCCAGCAGCTTGGCGTGGTCGCGGGGGGGCTGGGATACGCAGTATTTT.

The CDR3 DNA reads TGTGCCAGTAAAACAAGGAGCTCAATGACAGGGGGCAAGAACACCGGGGAGCTGTTTTTT. It specifies CASKTRSSMTGGKNTGELFF. This sequence joins TRBV19 and TRBJ2-2, with 10 bases identical to TRBD1. Losses at the gene ends were 7 bases for V and 1 base for J; bases not matched to a gene: 18. The CDR3 spans 20 residues. Germline assignment: CDR1 LNHDA and CDR2 SQIVND (reference sequence).

The rearrangement joins TRBV7-9 to TRBJ1-4; TRBD1 matches 7 bases. The V segment lost 5 bases and the J segment 5 bases; nucleotides outside the gene matches: 14. Germline values: CDR1 SEHNR, CDR2 FQNEAQ (reference sequence). CDR3 length: 17 amino acids. In DNA form, the CDR3 reads TGTGCCAGCAGCCCGCCGGACCTGACAGGGAAGAATGAAAAACTGTTTTTT. The encoded protein is CASSPPDLTGKNEKLFF.

V and J are TRBV7-9 and TRBJ1-1; a weak D match, TRBD1 (5 bases). The length of the CDR3 is 14 residues. V was shortened by 1 base and J by 1 base, with 7 bases between the two germline ends. Germline assignment: CDR1 SEHNR and CDR2 FQNEAQ (reference sequence). This chain's CDR3 is CASSLGQSNTEAFF. In nucleotides, the CDR3 is TGTGCCAGCAGCTTAGGACAGTCGAACACTGAAGCTTTCTTT.

The rearrangement joins TRBV4-3 to TRBJ2-6; 7 bases align to TRBD1. V was clipped by 4 bases and J by 5 bases; unmatched bases: 11. The CDR3 covers 17 residues. Germline loops: CDR1 LGHNA, CDR2 YSLEER. The CDR3 coding sequence is TGCGCCAGCAGCCTTGGGACAGCCTTCTTGAGGGCCAACGTCCTGACTTTC. This translates into CASSLGTAFLRANVLTF.